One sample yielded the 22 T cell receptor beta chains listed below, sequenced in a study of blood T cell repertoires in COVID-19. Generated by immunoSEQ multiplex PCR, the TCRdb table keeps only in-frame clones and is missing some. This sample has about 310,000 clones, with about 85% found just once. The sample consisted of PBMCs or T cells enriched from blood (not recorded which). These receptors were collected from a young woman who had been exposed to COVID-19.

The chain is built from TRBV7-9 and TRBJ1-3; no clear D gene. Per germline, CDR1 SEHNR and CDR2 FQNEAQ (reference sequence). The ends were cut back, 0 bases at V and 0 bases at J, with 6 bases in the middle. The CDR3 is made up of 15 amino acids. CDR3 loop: CASSLAMSSGNTIYF. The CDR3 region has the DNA TGTGCCAGCAGCTTAGCGATGAGCTCTGGAAACACCATATATTTT.

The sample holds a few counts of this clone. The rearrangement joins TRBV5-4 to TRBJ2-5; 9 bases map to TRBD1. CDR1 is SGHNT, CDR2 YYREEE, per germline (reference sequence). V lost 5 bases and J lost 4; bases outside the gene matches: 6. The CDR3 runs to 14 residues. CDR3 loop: CASSRTGERETQYF. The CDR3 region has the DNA TGTGCCAGCAGTCGGACAGGGGAGCGAGAGACCCAGTACTTC.

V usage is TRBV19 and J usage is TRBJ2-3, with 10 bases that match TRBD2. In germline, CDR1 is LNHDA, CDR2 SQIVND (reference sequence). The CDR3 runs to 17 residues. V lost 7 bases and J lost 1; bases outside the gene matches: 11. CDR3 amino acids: CASNMDSGGAGTDTQYF. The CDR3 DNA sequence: TGTGCCAGTAATATGGACAGCGGGGGGGCTGGCACAGATACGCAGTATTTT.

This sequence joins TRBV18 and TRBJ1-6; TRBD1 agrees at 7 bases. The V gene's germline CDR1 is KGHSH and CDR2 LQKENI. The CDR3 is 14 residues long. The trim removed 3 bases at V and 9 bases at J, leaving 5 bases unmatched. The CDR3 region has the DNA TGTGCCAGCTCACCCGACAGGGTGAGTTCACCCCTCCACTTT. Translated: CASSPDRVSSPLHF.

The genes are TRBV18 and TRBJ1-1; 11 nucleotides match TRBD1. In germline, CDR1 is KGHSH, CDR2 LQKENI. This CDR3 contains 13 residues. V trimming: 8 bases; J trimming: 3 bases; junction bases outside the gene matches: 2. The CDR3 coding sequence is TGTGCCAGCAGGGGACAGGGGGACACTGAAGCTTTCTTT. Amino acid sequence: CASRGQGDTEAFF.

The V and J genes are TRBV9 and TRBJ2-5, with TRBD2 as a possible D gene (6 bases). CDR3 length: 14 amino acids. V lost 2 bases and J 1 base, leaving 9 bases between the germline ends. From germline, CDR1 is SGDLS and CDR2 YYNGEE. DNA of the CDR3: TGTGCCAGCAGCGTGGGACTGCCCCAAGAGACCCAGTACTTC. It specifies CASSVGLPQETQYF.

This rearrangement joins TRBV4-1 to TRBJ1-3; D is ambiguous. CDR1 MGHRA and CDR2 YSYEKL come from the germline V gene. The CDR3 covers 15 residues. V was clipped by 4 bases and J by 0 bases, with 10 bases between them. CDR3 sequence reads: CASSPSHTSGNTIYF. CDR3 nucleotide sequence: TGCGCCAGCAGCCCCTCCCACACCTCTGGAAACACCATATATTTT.

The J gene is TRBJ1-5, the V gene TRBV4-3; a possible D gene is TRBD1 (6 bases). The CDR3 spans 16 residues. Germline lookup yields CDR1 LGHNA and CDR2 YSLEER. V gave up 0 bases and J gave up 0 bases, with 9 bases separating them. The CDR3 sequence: CASSQDRTDSNQPQHF. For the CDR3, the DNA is TGCGCCAGCAGCCAAGACCGGACAGATAGCAATCAGCCCCAGCATTTT.

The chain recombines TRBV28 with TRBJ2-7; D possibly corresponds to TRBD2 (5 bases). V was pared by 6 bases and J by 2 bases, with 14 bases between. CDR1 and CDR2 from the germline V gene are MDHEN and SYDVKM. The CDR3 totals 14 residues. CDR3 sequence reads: CASSTGLNPYEQYF. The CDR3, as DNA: TGTGCCAGCAGCACCGGACTCAATCCCTACGAGCAGTACTTC.

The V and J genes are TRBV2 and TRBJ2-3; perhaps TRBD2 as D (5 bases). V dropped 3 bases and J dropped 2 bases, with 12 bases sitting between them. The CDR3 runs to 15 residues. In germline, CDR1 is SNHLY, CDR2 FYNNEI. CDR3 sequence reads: CASSEVGDSTDTQYF. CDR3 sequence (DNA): TGTGCCAGCAGTGAGGTGGGAGACTCCACAGATACGCAGTATTTT.

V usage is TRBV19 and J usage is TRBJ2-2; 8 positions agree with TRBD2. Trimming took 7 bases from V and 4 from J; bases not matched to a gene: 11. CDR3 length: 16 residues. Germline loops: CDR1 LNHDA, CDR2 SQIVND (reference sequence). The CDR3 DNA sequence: TGTGCCAGTAACCCCCCGGGACTAGTAAGCACCGGGGAGCTGTTTTTT. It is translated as CASNPPGLVSTGELFF.

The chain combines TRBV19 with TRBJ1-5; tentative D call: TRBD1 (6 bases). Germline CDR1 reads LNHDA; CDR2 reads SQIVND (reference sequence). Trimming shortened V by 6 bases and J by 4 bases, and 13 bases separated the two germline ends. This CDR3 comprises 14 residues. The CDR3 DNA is TGTGCCAGTAGCACCAGGGGTTTTAATCAGCCCCAGCATTTT. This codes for CASSTRGFNQPQHF.

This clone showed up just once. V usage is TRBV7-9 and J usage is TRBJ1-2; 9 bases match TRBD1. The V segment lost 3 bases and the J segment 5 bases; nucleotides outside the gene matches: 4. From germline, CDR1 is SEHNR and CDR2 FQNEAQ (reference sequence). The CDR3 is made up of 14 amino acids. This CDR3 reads CASSFSGQGYGYTF. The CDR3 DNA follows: TGTGCCAGCAGCTTTTCGGGACAGGGTTATGGCTACACCTTC.

The CDR3 loop is CASSFQGNSPLHF. CDR3 in DNA: TGTGCCAGCAGCTTCCAGGGGAATTCACCCCTCCACTTT. The chain combines TRBV7-3 with TRBJ1-6; tentatively, D is TRBD1 (6 bases). Looked up from germline, CDR1 is SGHTA and CDR2 is FQGTGA. The V and J ends lost 3 bases and 7 bases respectively, with 7 bases between them. CDR3 length: 13 residues.

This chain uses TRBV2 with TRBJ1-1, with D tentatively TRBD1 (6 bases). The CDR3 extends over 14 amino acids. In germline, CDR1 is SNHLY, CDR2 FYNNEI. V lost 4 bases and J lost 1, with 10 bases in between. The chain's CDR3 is CASSAGTKNTEAFF. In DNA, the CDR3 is TGTGCCAGCAGTGCCGGGACAAAGAACACTGAAGCTTTCTTT.

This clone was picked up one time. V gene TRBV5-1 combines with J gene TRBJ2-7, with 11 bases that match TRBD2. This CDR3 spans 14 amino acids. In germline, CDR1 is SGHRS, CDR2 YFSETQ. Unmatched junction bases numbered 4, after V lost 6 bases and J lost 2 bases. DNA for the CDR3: TGCGCCAGCACTCTAGCGGGAGGTACCTACGAGCAGTACTTC. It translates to CASTLAGGTYEQYF.

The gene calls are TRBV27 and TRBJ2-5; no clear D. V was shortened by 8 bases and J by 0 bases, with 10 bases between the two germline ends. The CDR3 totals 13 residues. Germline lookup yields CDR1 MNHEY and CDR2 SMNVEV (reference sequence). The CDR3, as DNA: TGTGCCAGCGGCCTTTCGTACCAAGAGACCCAGTACTTC. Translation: CASGLSYQETQYF.

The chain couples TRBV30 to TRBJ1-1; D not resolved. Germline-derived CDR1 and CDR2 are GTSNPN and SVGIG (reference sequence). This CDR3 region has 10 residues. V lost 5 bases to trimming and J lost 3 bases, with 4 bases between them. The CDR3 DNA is TGTGCCTGGGCCGACACTGAAGCTTTCTTT. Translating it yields CAWADTEAFF.

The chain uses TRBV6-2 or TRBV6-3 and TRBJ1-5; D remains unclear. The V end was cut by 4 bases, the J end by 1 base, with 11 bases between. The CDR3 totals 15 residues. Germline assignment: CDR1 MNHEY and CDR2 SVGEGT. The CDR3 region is CASSSHGFSNQPQHF. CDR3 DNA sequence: TGTGCCAGCAGTTCTCACGGGTTCAGCAATCAGCCCCAGCATTTT.

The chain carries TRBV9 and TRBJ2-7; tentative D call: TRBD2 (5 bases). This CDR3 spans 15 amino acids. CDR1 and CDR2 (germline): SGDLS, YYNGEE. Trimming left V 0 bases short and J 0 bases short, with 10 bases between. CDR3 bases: TGTGCCAGCAGCGTAGGTAGCGCCAGCTCCTACGAGCAGTACTTC. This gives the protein CASSVGSASSYEQYF.

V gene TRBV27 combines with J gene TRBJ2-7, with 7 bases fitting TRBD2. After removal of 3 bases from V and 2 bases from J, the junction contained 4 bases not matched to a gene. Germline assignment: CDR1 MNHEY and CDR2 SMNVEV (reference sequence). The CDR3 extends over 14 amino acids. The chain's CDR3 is CASSLIGGTYEQYF. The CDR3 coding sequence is TGTGCCAGCAGTTTGATCGGGGGGACCTACGAGCAGTACTTC.

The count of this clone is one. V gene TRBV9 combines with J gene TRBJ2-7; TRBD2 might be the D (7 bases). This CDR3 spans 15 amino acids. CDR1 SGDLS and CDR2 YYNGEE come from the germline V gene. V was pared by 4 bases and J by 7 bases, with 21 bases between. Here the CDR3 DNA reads TGTGCCAGCAGCTACGGGGGCGGGAGTGGGACGGAGCAGTACTTC. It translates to CASSYGGGSGTEQYF.